Shown below are 8 T cell receptor beta chains from a single sample sequenced in a study of blood T cell repertoires in COVID-19. Measured with immunoSEQ multiplex PCR; TCRdb has only the in-frame clones, and not every one. The data show about 80,000 clones, roughly four fifths seen once. The sample was peripheral blood. The receptors were gathered from an older woman with acute or convalescent COVID-19.

V gene TRBV2 combines with J gene TRBJ1-5; unclear D gene. Germline V gene sequence: CDR1 SNHLY, CDR2 FYNNEI. V gave up 5 bases and J gave up 5 bases, with 7 bases separating them. This CDR3 region has 12 residues. CDR3 in amino acids: CASSLLYQPQHF. The CDR3 region has the DNA TGTGCCAGCAGTTTACTCTATCAGCCCCAGCATTTT.

The gene calls are TRBV19 and TRBJ2-7, with 12 bases aligning to TRBD2. Per germline, CDR1 LNHDA and CDR2 SQIVND (reference sequence). The V segment lost 5 bases and the J segment 4 bases; nucleotides outside the gene matches: 9. The CDR3 totals 16 residues. The CDR3 DNA is TGTGCCAGTAGTTTGACCGGGACTAGCGGGTTTTACGAGCAGTACTTC. This encodes CASSLTGTSGFYEQYF. The entire variable domain, with the rest obtained from reference TRBV19 and TRBJ2-7, is as follows: DGGITQSPKYLFRKEGQNVTLSCEQNLNHDAMYWYRQDPGQGLRLIYYSQIVNDFQKGDIAEGYSVSREKKESFPLTVTSAQKNPTAFYLCASSLTGTSGFYEQYFGPGTRLTVT.

The chain recombines TRBV5-1 with TRBJ2-1; D ambiguous. The CDR3 totals 15 residues. CDR1 is SGHRS, CDR2 YFSETQ, per germline. The V and J ends lost 2 bases and 2 bases respectively, with 11 bases between them. This CDR3 is CASSFDVRAYNEQFF. The CDR3 bases are TGCGCCAGCAGCTTCGACGTACGGGCCTACAATGAGCAGTTCTTC.

The chain carries TRBV3-1 (or the pseudogene TRBV3-2) and TRBJ2-5; D is possibly TRBD2 (6 bases). The CDR3 length is 14 residues. The germline V gene has CDR1 LGHDT and CDR2 YNNKEL (reference sequence). Trimming pared 5 bases from V and 3 bases from J, leaving 13 bases between. CDR3 nucleotide sequence: TGTGCCAGCAGCACCTCTAGCGCCGAAGAGACCCAGTACTTC. Protein product: CASSTSSAEETQYF.

The chain carries TRBV24-1 and TRBJ2-7, with D perhaps TRBD2 (5 bases). V was shortened by 6 bases and J by 7 bases, with 12 bases between the two germline ends. The CDR3 contains 12 residues. Germline V gene lookup returns CDR1 KGHDR and CDR2 SFDVKD. CDR3 DNA sequence: TGTGCCACCAGTTTGGGCCCGGGAGAGCAGTACTTC. As protein: CATSLGPGEQYF.

V usage is TRBV5-5 and J usage is TRBJ2-3, with 9 bases fitting TRBD2. Germline CDR1 is SGHKS and CDR2 is YYEKEE (reference sequence). V was pared by 0 bases and J by 6 bases, with 8 bases of the junction left unmatched. The CDR3 extends over 16 amino acids. CDR3 loop: CASSLAGLAGRDTQYF. DNA for the CDR3: TGTGCCAGCAGCTTGGCCGGGCTAGCGGGAAGGGATACGCAGTATTTT.

The CDR3 protein is CASSAFPLAEQYF. CDR3 DNA sequence: TGTGCCAGCAGCGCCTTCCCTCTGGCCGAGCAGTACTTC. The J gene is TRBJ2-7, the V gene TRBV9; D is ambiguous. Looked up from germline, CDR1 is SGDLS and CDR2 is YYNGEE. The CDR3 is 13 amino acids. V was clipped by 3 bases and J by 6 bases, with 13 bases between them.

V usage is TRBV7-9 and J usage is TRBJ2-5; 8 nucleotides match TRBD1. Germline loops: CDR1 SEHNR, CDR2 FQNEAQ (reference sequence). Unmatched junction bases numbered 3, after V lost 2 bases and J lost 4 bases. The CDR3 is 14 residues long. As DNA, the CDR3 is TGTGCCAGCAGCTTATTTGACAGGGGAGAGACCCAGTACTTC. Translated, it gives CASSLFDRGETQYF.